These 19 T cell receptor beta chains came from one sample sequenced in a study of blood T cells in healthy people across ages. It was with a sample-barcoded 5' primer and a J-beta primer mix that a second PCR of about 6 to 12 cycles was run. TCRdb reprocessed the 5' RACE reads with MiXCR, giving one entry per CDR3 protein. The repertoire holds approximately 690,000 distinct CDR3 sequences, with 40% to 45% as singletons. Sequencing input: blood. Receptors were obtained from an elderly man in good health.

This clonotype was counted a few times. V usage is TRBV7-9 and J usage is TRBJ1-3; weak D call: TRBD1 (5 bases). CDR3 length: 15 residues. From germline, CDR1 is SEHNR and CDR2 FQNEAQ (reference sequence). Trimming cost V 5 bases and J 0 bases, with 11 bases left between them. The CDR3 loop is CASSLGGGSGNTIYF. As DNA, the CDR3 is TGTGCCAGCAGCCTAGGCGGGGGCTCTGGAAACACCATATATTTT.

The V and J genes are TRBV27 and TRBJ2-4, with 7 bases fitting TRBD2. The ends lost 6 bases at V and 0 bases at J; junction bases unmatched: 8. The CDR3 consists of 16 residues. The germline V gene has CDR1 MNHEY and CDR2 SMNVEV (reference sequence). CDR3 region: CASSTGTTLAKNIQYF. As DNA, the CDR3 is TGTGCCAGCAGCACCGGGACTACCTTAGCCAAAAACATTCAGTACTTC.

The chain uses TRBV20-1 and TRBJ2-1, with D perhaps TRBD1 (6 bases). Germline CDR1 DFQATT, CDR2 SNEGSKA (reference sequence). The germline V and J ends were trimmed by 4 bases and 5 bases, with 18 bases remaining between them. CDR3 length: 15 residues. The CDR3 DNA follows: TGCAGTGCTACTAACCTCGGGACAAATGACAATGAGCAGTTCTTC. Translation gives CSATNLGTNDNEQFF.

This clonotype occurred many times. The genes are TRBV7-2 and TRBJ2-3, with 7 bases identical to TRBD1. This CDR3 is 15 amino acids long. CDR1 and CDR2 (germline): SGHTA, FQGNSA. The ends lost 5 bases at V and 4 bases at J; junction bases unmatched: 9. The CDR3 DNA is TGTGCCAGCAGCCCACAGGGGTTAAAAGCAGATACGCAGTATTTT. Amino acids: CASSPQGLKADTQYF.

The chain recombines TRBV27 with TRBJ2-7; TRBD1 aligns across 7 bases. Germline V CDR1 and CDR2: MNHEY, SMNVEV (reference sequence). Trimming removed 8 bases from V and 2 bases from J; junction bases left unmatched: 6. The length of the CDR3 is 13 residues. The CDR3 DNA follows: TGTGCCAGCCATGATGGGACAGCCTACGAGCAGTACTTC. Translating it yields CASHDGTAYEQYF.

The V gene is TRBV5-1, the J gene TRBJ1-1; TRBD1 matches 11 bases. Trimming took 0 bases from V and 4 from J; bases not matched to a gene: 2. The CDR3 is 15 amino acids. Germline V lookup: CDR1 SGHRS, CDR2 YFSETQ. The CDR3 DNA is TGCGCCAGCAGCTTGGTTGGGACAGGGGGCACTGAAGCTTTCTTT. It yields the protein CASSLVGTGGTEAFF.

There are a few counts of this clonotype. The chain uses TRBV11-2 and TRBJ2-1; D might be TRBD2 (6 bases). Trimming stripped 5 bases from V and 7 bases from J, with 15 bases between. The CDR3 is made up of 14 amino acids. From germline, CDR1 is SGHAT and CDR2 FQNNGV. Written as DNA, the CDR3 is TGTGCCAGCAGCCTCGCCCTAGCGATGAATGAGCAGTTCTTC. Its protein product is CASSLALAMNEQFF.

Only a few counts were recorded for this clonotype. CDR3 amino acids: CASGGQPGTGELFF. The CDR3 DNA reads as TGCGCCAGCGGGGGACAGCCGGGCACCGGGGAGCTGTTTTTT. The V call is TRBV5-1, the J call TRBJ2-2; 7 positions agree with TRBD1. Germline CDR1 SGHRS, CDR2 YFSETQ. The CDR3 runs to 14 residues. With 7 bases clipped from V and 4 bases from J, the junction kept 7 bases outside the gene matches.

This clonotype turned up a few times. The chain employs TRBV5-1 and TRBJ2-7; 7 bases map to TRBD2. Germline values: CDR1 SGHRS, CDR2 YFSETQ. The CDR3 sequence is 14 residues long. V shed 5 bases, J shed 3 bases, and the junction held 8 bases outside the gene matches. The CDR3 DNA sequence: TGCGCCAGCAGACAGCGAGCGGGGAGCTACGAGCAGTACTTC. This sequence encodes CASRQRAGSYEQYF.

Notes on this clonotype: A much more abundant neighbour one base away suggests this may be a read error. The genes are TRBV6-4 and TRBJ2-3; a weak D match, TRBD2 (5 bases). The CDR3 totals 15 residues. From germline, CDR1 is MRHNA and CDR2 SNTAGT. With 3 bases removed from V and 0 bases from J, the gap between germline ends came to 10 bases. The CDR3 is CASSEEGHSTDTQYF. The CDR3, as DNA: TGTGCCAGCAGTGAAGAGGGTCACAGCACAGATACGCAGTATTTT.

The gene calls are TRBV3-1 and TRBJ2-5; D is perhaps TRBD1 (6 bases). The CDR3 loop spans 12 amino acids. V was clipped by 7 bases and J by 2 bases, with 8 bases between them. The germline gives CDR1 LGHDT, CDR2 YNNKEL (reference sequence). In DNA form, the CDR3 reads TGTGCCAGCAAACAGGGACAAGAGACCCAGTACTTC. This gives the protein CASKQGQETQYF.

This clonotype has more than one count but fewer than ten. The chain couples TRBV11-2 to TRBJ2-3, with D possibly being TRBD1 or TRBD2 (5 bases each). Trimming took 4 bases from V and 5 from J, leaving 13 bases between them. This CDR3 region has 14 residues. Germline-derived CDR1 and CDR2 are SGHAT and FQNNGV. CDR3 in DNA: TGTGCCAGCAGCTCCGGACACCGGGGAGATACGCAGTATTTT. Protein sequence: CASSSGHRGDTQYF.

This clonotype was observed a handful of times. The chain couples TRBV12-3 or TRBV12-4 to TRBJ2-3; a possible D gene is TRBD2 (6 bases). The CDR3 has 14 amino acids. Deletions cut 5 bases from V and 1 base from J, with 10 bases between. CDR3 DNA: TGTGCCAGCAGTACTAGGAGGGGCACAGATACGCAGTATTTT. This encodes CASSTRRGTDTQYF.

This clonotype was seen once. The V gene is TRBV20-1, the J gene TRBJ2-1, with D possibly being TRBD2 (6 bases). In germline, CDR1 is DFQATT, CDR2 SNEGSKA (reference sequence). Trimming stripped 4 bases from V and 1 base from J, with 14 bases between. The CDR3 runs 15 residues. The CDR3 coding sequence is TGCAGTGCTACAATAGCGGAGCGTTCCTACAATGAGCAGTTCTTC. Translated: CSATIAERSYNEQFF.

The chain has TRBV21-1 and TRBJ2-5. TRBV21-1 is deemed a pseudogene. This CDR3 is 16 amino acids long. In nucleotides, the CDR3 is TGTGCCAGCAGCTATAAAAGCCGTGGCATTAAAGAGACCCAGTACTTC. Residues: CASSYKSRGIKETQYF.

V and J are TRBV4-2 and TRBJ1-1; TRBD1 is a possible D gene (6 bases). The CDR3 has 15 residues. The germline gives CDR1 LGHNA, CDR2 YNFKEQ. The germline V and J ends were trimmed by 6 bases and 1 base, with 15 bases remaining between them. The CDR3 coding sequence is TGTGCCAGCAGTCTTTCAGGGGTCACGAACACTGAAGCTTTCTTT. It translates to CASSLSGVTNTEAFF.

This clonotype has a handful of counts. V gene TRBV7-9 combines with J gene TRBJ2-5; D may be TRBD1 (6 bases). CDR1 is SEHNR, CDR2 FQNEAQ, per germline (reference sequence). The V gene lost 1 base and the J gene lost 4 bases, with 16 bases spanning the gap. CDR3 length equals 16 residues. The CDR3 loop reads CASSLGAGEFPETQYF. In nucleotides, the CDR3 is TGTGCCAGCAGCTTAGGTGCAGGGGAGTTCCCAGAGACCCAGTACTTC.

This clonotype was seen a handful of times. The chain carries TRBV30 and TRBJ2-5; 11 bases are a match to TRBD2. The J segment lost 5 bases and the V segment lost 2 bases, leaving 7 bases of the junction unmatched. The CDR3 is 15 amino acids. Germline values: CDR1 GTSNPN, CDR2 SVGIG (reference sequence). CDR3 sequence reads: CAWSIGLAGRETQYF. The CDR3 DNA follows: TGTGCCTGGAGTATAGGACTAGCGGGTCGGGAGACCCAGTACTTC.

This clonotype was recorded a few times. The chain has TRBV5-1 and TRBJ2-5, with unresolved D. CDR3 length: 14 residues. Germline V lookup: CDR1 SGHRS, CDR2 YFSETQ. Trimming shortened V by 4 bases and J by 2 bases, and 12 bases separated the two germline ends. As DNA, the CDR3 is TGCGCCAGCAGCCCCCGGTGGGGACAAGAGACCCAGTACTTC. Its translation is CASSPRWGQETQYF.